This T cell receptor (beta chain) was observed in a study of OX40 agonist ivuxolimab in advanced cancers. Sequencing used immunoSEQ multiplex PCR; TCRdb keeps in-frame clones, though not all of them. The sample consists of about 73,000 clones, around 86% of them appearing once. The V and J ends lost 3 bases and 0 bases, in that order; junction bases with no gene match: 5. The CDR3 is 15 residues long. Germline-derived CDR1 and CDR2 are SGHRS and YFSETQ. The source of this sequence is an adult with an advanced solid tumor such as melanoma, head and neck, liver or kidney cancer. The material was CD4+ or CD8+ T cells sorted from blood, obtained in a trial of the OX40 agonist ivuxolimab. This rearrangement joins TRBV5-1 to TRBJ1-1; 7 bases line up with TRBD1. The CDR3 sequence: CASSSWTGLNTEAFF. CDR3 bases: TGCGCCAGCAGCTCATGGACAGGATTGAACACTGAAGCTTTCTTT.